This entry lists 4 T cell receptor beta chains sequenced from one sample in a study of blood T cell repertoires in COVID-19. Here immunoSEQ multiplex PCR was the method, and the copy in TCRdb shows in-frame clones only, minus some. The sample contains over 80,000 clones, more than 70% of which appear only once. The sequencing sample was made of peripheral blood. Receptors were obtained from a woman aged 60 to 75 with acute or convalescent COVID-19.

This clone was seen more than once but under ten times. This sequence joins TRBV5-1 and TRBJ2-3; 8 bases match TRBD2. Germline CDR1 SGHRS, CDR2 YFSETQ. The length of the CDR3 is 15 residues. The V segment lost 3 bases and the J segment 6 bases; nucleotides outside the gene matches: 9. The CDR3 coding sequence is TGCGCCAGCAGCTCCCGGGAGGGCCCGGGGGATACGCAGTATTTT. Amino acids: CASSSREGPGDTQYF. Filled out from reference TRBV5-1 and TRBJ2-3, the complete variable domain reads KAGVTQTPRYLIKTRGQQVTLSCSPISGHRSVSWYQQTPGQGLQFLFEYFSETQRNKGNFPGRFSGRQFSNSRSEMNVSTLELGDSALYLCASSSREGPGDTQYFGPGTRLTVL.

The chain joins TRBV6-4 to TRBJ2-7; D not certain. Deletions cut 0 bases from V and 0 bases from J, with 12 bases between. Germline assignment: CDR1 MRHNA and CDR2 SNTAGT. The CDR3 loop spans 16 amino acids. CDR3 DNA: TGTGCCAGCAGTGACTCGATGGCAAAATACTCCTACGAGCAGTACTTC. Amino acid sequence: CASSDSMAKYSYEQYF.

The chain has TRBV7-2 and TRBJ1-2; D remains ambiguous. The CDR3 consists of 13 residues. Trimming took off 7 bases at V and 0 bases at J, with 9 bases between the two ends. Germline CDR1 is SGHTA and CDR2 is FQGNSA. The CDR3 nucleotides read TGTGCCAGCATAGAACGAGCTAACTATGGCTACACCTTC. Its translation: CASIERANYGYTF.

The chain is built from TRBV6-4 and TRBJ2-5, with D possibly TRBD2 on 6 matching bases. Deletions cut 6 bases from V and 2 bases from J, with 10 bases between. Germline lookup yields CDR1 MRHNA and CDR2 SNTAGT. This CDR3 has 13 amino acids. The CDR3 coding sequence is TGTGCCAGCAGCCGGGACTGGCAAGAGACCCAGTACTTC. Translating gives CASSRDWQETQYF.